One and the same sample provided the 4 T cell receptor beta chains below, sequenced in a study of T cell repertoires in cytomegalovirus infection (dated by TCRdb to the late 2010s). Sequenced on an Illumina HiSeq 1500. TCRdb passed the public sequencing reads through fastp at Q25 and MiXCR, retaining productive beta sequences. Under each unique CDR3 protein, matching rows form one entry showing the most common genes and DNA. This sample is represented by about 680,000 distinct CDR3 sequences; 20% to 25% of them were singletons. The top ten constitute 6.5% to 10% of the sample. Sequenced sample: CD8+ T cells from PBMCs. Receptors originate from a human donor in good health (CMV status not recorded). Some clones in this sample may be carry-over from other donors' samples.

The chain employs TRBV19 and TRBJ2-1; either TRBD1 or TRBD2 may supply D (5 bases each). Germline V gene sequence: CDR1 LNHDA, CDR2 SQIVND (reference sequence). V was cut by 9 bases and J by 5 bases, with 23 bases left in between. The CDR3 sequence is 16 residues long. DNA for the CDR3: TGTGCCAGCCGCACTCGGGGTTGGCAGGACAACAATGAGCAGTTCTTC. This sequence encodes CASRTRGWQDNNEQFF.

The table lists this clonotype with a few counts. This rearrangement joins TRBV27 to TRBJ2-7; D is possibly TRBD1 (6 bases). The CDR3 is 12 residues long. In germline, CDR1 is MNHEY, CDR2 SMNVEV (reference sequence). The V and J ends lost 10 bases and 5 bases respectively, with 15 bases between them. The CDR3 loop reads CATQSPGDEQYF. CDR3 bases: TGTGCCACCCAGAGTCCAGGGGACGAGCAGTACTTC.

This chain joins TRBV6-2 or TRBV6-3 and TRBJ2-1; D gene ambiguous. The CDR3 covers 13 residues. The V end was cut by 3 bases, the J end by 3 bases, with 6 bases between. Germline CDR1 reads MNHEY; CDR2 reads SVGEGT. The CDR3 loop reads CASSYKDYNEQFF. The DNA for the CDR3 is TGTGCCAGCAGTTATAAGGACTACAATGAGCAGTTCTTC.

A word on this clonotype: One end of the junction varies from germline; a read error may be responsible. V and J are TRBV12-3 or TRBV12-4 and TRBJ2-3; D is perhaps TRBD2 (5 bases). The CDR3 consists of 11 residues. The CDR3 loop is CANSSGDTQYF. The CDR3 bases are TGTGCCAACAGTTCGGGGGATACGCAGTATTTT.